This T cell receptor (beta chain) was captured in a study of cytomegalovirus exposure and HLA in healthy donors. The germline CDR1 and CDR2 sequences are SGHTA and FQGNSA. The CDR3 covers 13 residues. The V end lost 1 base, the J end lost 2 bases, and 6 bases lay between the germline ends. PCR amplification relied on 60 Vbeta primers (plus 13 Jbeta primers). Clones were read by immunoSEQ multiplex PCR, and TCRdb kept only the in-frame ones, dropping some. The sample consists of around 110,000 clones, 75% of them appearing once. J is TRBJ2-7 and V is TRBV7-2; D not resolved. This sequence originates from a male donor in good health and CMV-seropositive. Sequenced sample: PBMCs. CDR3: CASSLVSAYEQYF. The CDR3 DNA sequence: TGTGCCAGCAGCTTAGTTTCAGCCTACGAGCAGTACTTC.